A single sample is the source of the 5 T cell receptor beta chains below, sequenced in a study of monozygotic twins with inflammatory bowel disease. TCRdb re-called the 5' RACE reads and shows each CDR3 protein once, DNA omitted. The sample table includes 85,000 to 110,000 distinct CDR3 sequences. The sequenced sample consisted of blood. These receptors all come from a human donor with ulcerative colitis or Crohn's disease, or a healthy co-twin of an affected twin (not recorded which).

The J gene is TRBJ2-7, the V gene TRBV4-1; the D call from TCRdb, TRBD1, cannot be confirmed without DNA. The CDR3 sequence is 13 residues long. Per the germline V gene, CDR1 is MGHRA and CDR2 is YSYEKL. The CDR3 region is CASSQTGTHEQYF.

The genes are TRBV7-2 and TRBJ2-5; TCRdb designates TRBD2, a call that cannot be tested without DNA. Per the germline V gene, CDR1 is SGHTA and CDR2 is FQGNSA. The CDR3 is made up of 15 amino acids. The CDR3 is CASSSNGLAGETQYF. Full variable domain (rest looked up from reference TRBV7-2 and TRBJ2-5): GAGVSQSPSNKVTEKGKDVELRCDPISGHTALYWYRQSLGQGLEFLIYFQGNSAPDKSGLPSDRFSAERTGGSVSTLTIQRTQQEDSAVYLCASSSNGLAGETQYFGPGTRLLVL.

The chain couples TRBV25-1 to TRBJ2-2. CDR1 MGHDK and CDR2 SYGVNS come from the germline V gene. The CDR3 has 15 amino acids. The CDR3 here is CATTRTKANTGELFF.

V usage is TRBV5-6 and J usage is TRBJ2-4; TCRdb's D gene call, TRBD1, goes unchecked for lack of DNA. This CDR3 is 15 amino acids long. Germline V gene lookup returns CDR1 SGHDT and CDR2 YYEEEE. The CDR3 is CASSLGDREWSIQYF. Drawing the rest from reference TRBV5-6 and TRBJ2-4, the complete variable domain is DAGVTQSPTHLIKTRGQQVTLRCSPKSGHDTVSWYQQALGQGPQFIFQYYEEEERQRGNFPDRFSGHQFPNYSSELNVNALLLGDSALYLCASSLGDREWSIQYFGAGTRLSVL.

The gene calls are TRBV7-2 and TRBJ2-1; as DNA is missing, the TRBD1 call by TCRdb cannot be tested. This CDR3 spans 13 amino acids. Germline lookup yields CDR1 SGHTA and CDR2 FQGNSA. This CDR3 is CASSLARGNEQFF.